A selection of T cell receptor beta chains follows, all from one sample in a study of blood T cells in healthy people across ages. One entry per CDR3 protein results from TCRdb running MiXCR on the 5' RACE reads. Of 1.5 million to 2 million distinct CDR3 sequences in the sample, 30% to 40% were seen once. Sample: blood. All receptors derive from a human donor in good health. Each CDR3 is given with its conserved first and last residue. D genes are given only for firm matches. Clone size is given for some rows only: seen once, a few or many times, or a class if the clone is expanded.

CDR3 DNA: TGTGCCAGCAGTTTAGATCCGTGGACTAATGAAAAACTGTTTTTT
CDR3 protein: CASSLDPWTNEKLFF
clone size: .
D gene: .
V gene: TRBV12-3/TRBV12-4
J gene: TRBJ1-4

CDR3 DNA: TGCAGCGCAGTGGGTTACGGGGGCCACACAGATACGCAGTATTTT
CDR3 protein: CSAVGYGGHTDTQYF
clone size: few
D gene: .
V gene: TRBV29-1
J gene: TRBJ2-3

CDR3 DNA: TGTGCCTGGTCTCTAAGGGGGGGACTGAACACTGAAGCTTTCTTT
CDR3 protein: CAWSLRGGLNTEAFF
clone size: .
D gene: .
V gene: TRBV30
J gene: TRBJ1-1

CDR3 DNA: TGTGCCAGCAGTTTAGCAGTGGGAGTTTACACAGATACGCAGTATTTT
CDR3 protein: CASSLAVGVYTDTQYF
clone size: .
D gene: .
V gene: TRBV12-3/TRBV12-4
J gene: TRBJ2-3

CDR3 DNA: TGTGCCAGCAGTAGGTCAGAACCTTACGAGCAGTACTTC
CDR3 protein: CASSRSEPYEQYF
clone size: few
D gene: .
V gene: TRBV9
J gene: TRBJ2-7

CDR3 DNA: TGCGCCAGCAGCCATGCGGCAGAGAATGAAAAACTGTTTTTT
CDR3 protein: CASSHAAENEKLFF
clone size: few
D gene: .
V gene: TRBV4-3
J gene: TRBJ1-4

CDR3 DNA: TGTGCCAGCAGAGGGACTAGCGGGATAGCAGATACGCAGTATTTT
CDR3 protein: CASRGTSGIADTQYF
clone size: few
D gene: TRBD2
V gene: TRBV12-3/TRBV12-4
J gene: TRBJ2-3

CDR3 DNA: TGCAGTGCTAGAGGAAAACACAATCAGCCCCAGCATTTT
CDR3 protein: CSARGKHNQPQHF
clone size: .
D gene: .
V gene: TRBV20-1
J gene: TRBJ1-5

CDR3 DNA: TGTGCCAGCAAAGATGACTATGGCTACACCTTC
CDR3 protein: CASKDDYGYTF
clone size: .
D gene: .
V gene: TRBV6-2/TRBV6-3
J gene: TRBJ1-2

CDR3 DNA: TGTGCCAGCACCAAAGAGGGCCCTACGACCGGCTACACCTTC
CDR3 protein: CASTKEGPTTGYTF
clone size: .
D gene: .
V gene: TRBV12-3/TRBV12-4
J gene: TRBJ1-2

CDR3 DNA: TGTGCCACCAGTAAGCGTCTAGCGGGGGGATCCACAGATACGCAGTATTTT
CDR3 protein: CATSKRLAGGSTDTQYF
clone size: .
D gene: TRBD2
V gene: TRBV24-1
J gene: TRBJ2-3

CDR3 DNA: TGCAGTGCTAGGACAGTGAGTTTGGAGACCCAGTACTTC
CDR3 protein: CSARTVSLETQYF
clone size: .
D gene: .
V gene: TRBV20-1
J gene: TRBJ2-5